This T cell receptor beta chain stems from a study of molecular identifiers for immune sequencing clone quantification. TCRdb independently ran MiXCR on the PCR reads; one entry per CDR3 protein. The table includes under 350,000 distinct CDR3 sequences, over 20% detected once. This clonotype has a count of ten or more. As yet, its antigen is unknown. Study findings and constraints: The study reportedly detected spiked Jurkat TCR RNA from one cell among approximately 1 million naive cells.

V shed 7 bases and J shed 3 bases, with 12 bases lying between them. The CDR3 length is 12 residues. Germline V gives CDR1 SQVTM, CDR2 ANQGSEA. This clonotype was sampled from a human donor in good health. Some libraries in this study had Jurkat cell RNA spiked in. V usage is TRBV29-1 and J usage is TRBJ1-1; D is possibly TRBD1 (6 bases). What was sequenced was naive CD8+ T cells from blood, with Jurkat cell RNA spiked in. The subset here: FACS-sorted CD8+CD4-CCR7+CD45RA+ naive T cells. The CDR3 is CSARDTYTEAFF. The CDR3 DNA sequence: TGCAGCGCCAGGGACACTTACACTGAAGCTTTCTTT.